This T cell receptor (beta chain) was sequenced during a study of identical twins. Only healthy Caucasians were enrolled as donors. MiXCR, applied by TCRdb to the 5' RACE reads, yields one record per CDR3 protein. The sample shows about 470,000 distinct CDR3 sequences, 20% to 25% of them seen only once. Trimming cost V 3 bases and J 0 bases, with 8 bases left between them. The CDR3 is made up of 14 amino acids. The germline CDR1 and CDR2 sequences are LNHNV and YYDKDF (reference sequence). The sample was also linked to a second study, of T cells expressing NK-cell markers. From that second work: It was sorted CD3+CD56+NKG2C+, CD3+CD56+NKG2C- and CD3+CD56-NKG2C+ T cells that supplied the TCR beta repertoires. Seven of the eight sequenced donors were HCMV-seropositive; one was seronegative. The CD3+CD56-NKG2C+ fraction of a handful of donors was likewise dominated by these clonotypes.

The specimen sequenced was CD4+ T cells sorted from blood. The chain links TRBV15 to TRBJ1-2; D gene uncertain. This sequence was found in a woman aged 18-29 years in good health. CDR3 nucleotides: TGTGCCACCAGCAGTCGGTATGCTAACTATGGCTACACCTTC. It yields the protein CATSSRYANYGYTF. Variable domain in full (rest from reference TRBV15 and TRBJ1-2): DAMVIQNPRYQVTQFGKPVTLSCSQTLNHNVMYWYQQKSSQAPKLLFHYYDKDFNNEADTPDNFQSRRPNTSFCFLDIRSPGLGDTAMYLCATSSRYANYGYTFGSGTRLTVV.